A selection of T cell receptor beta chains follows, all from one sample in a study of regulatory T cells in long-lasting Graves disease. TCRdb redid the calling of the multiplex PCR reads with MiXCR, one entry per CDR3 protein. This sample has approximately 350,000 distinct CDR3 sequences, with about 11% found just once. This sample was shared with a second study, whose subject was T cells in Graves' hyperthyroidism and ophthalmopathy.

This specimen was peripheral blood mononuclear cells (PBMCs), taken at new diagnosis, from a patient treated with antithyroid drugs. These receptors were collected from a woman between 18 and 30 years old with Graves disease. Each CDR3 is given with its conserved first and last residue. A D gene is named only where the DNA matches it firmly. For some rows the clone size is stated as once, few or many, or as a class when expanded; others skip it.

D gene | J gene | clone size | V gene | CDR3 protein | CDR3 DNA
NA | TRBJ1-4 | NA | TRBV4-1 | CASGRTGRIDEKLFF | TGCGCCAGCGGGAGAACAGGTCGGATTGATGAAAAACTGTTTTTT
NA | TRBJ1-5 | NA | TRBV6-2/TRBV6-3 | CASSSYGPNQPQHF | TGTGCCAGCAGTTCCTATGGCCCTAATCAGCCCCAGCATTTT
NA | TRBJ1-2 | many | TRBV24-1 | CATSDPDRDYGYTF | TGTGCCACCAGTGACCCGGACAGAGATTATGGCTACACCTTC
TRBD2 | TRBJ2-3 | few | TRBV11-2 | CASSSDEGTSGFWTDTQYF | TGTGCCAGCAGCTCCGACGAGGGGACTAGCGGGTTCTGGACAGATACGCAGTATTTT
TRBD1 | TRBJ2-1 | many | TRBV29-1 | CSVEGQGQVGEQFF | TGCAGCGTTGAGGGACAGGGACAGGTGGGTGAGCAGTTCTTC
TRBD1 | TRBJ1-1 | many | TRBV13 | CASSFGQGVRNTEAFF | TGTGCCAGCAGCTTTGGACAGGGAGTAAGGAACACTGAAGCTTTCTTT
NA | TRBJ2-3 | many | TRBV7-3 | CASSFDREATQYF | TGTGCCAGCAGCTTCGATCGCGAGGCCACGCAGTATTTT
NA | TRBJ1-2 | many | TRBV7-9 | CASSSNLAGGGYTF | TGTGCCAGCAGCTCGAACCTGGCCGGTGGGGGCTACACCTTC
NA | TRBJ1-5 | many | TRBV10-3 | CAISESDWAMPQHF | TGTGCCATCAGTGAGTCGGACTGGGCGATGCCCCAGCATTTT
NA | TRBJ2-2 | many | TRBV4-1 | CASSHDVNTGELFF | TGCGCCAGCAGCCATGACGTGAACACCGGGGAGCTGTTTTTT
TRBD2 | TRBJ2-5 | NA | TRBV5-1 | CASSPSSSGQETQYF | TGCGCCAGCAGCCCGTCCTCTAGCGGACAAGAGACCCAGTACTTC
NA | TRBJ2-1 | many | TRBV24-1 | CATSDLDSSYNEQFF | TGTGCCACCAGTGATTTGGACAGCTCCTACAATGAGCAGTTCTTC
NA | TRBJ2-1 | many | TRBV15 | CATSRRSTYNEQFF | TGTGCCACCAGCAGACGGTCTACTTACAATGAGCAGTTCTTC